The present TCR beta chain was sequenced within a study of T cell responses to AZD1222 COVID-19 vaccine. Study outcomes and limitations: Once two AZD1222 doses were given, Spike-specific TCR breadth and depth went up. Clonal diversity was possibly underestimated, and the donors were mostly white British, with more females. Among those given AZD1222, only 6 or 7 were seropositive at baseline.

Whether given at about 4 or about 12 weeks, second doses were pooled. This CDR3 is 14 amino acids long. Trimming shortened V by 6 bases and J by 2 bases, and 11 bases separated the two germline ends. Germline loops: CDR1 ENHRY, CDR2 SYGVKD. Concerning this clone: Its antigen is not known.

Clones were read by immunoSEQ multiplex PCR, and TCRdb kept only the in-frame ones, dropping some. The sample consists of roughly 35,000 clones, around 78% of them appearing once. The J gene is TRBJ1-5, the V gene TRBV10-3; D unresolved. The TCR comes from an adult who received the AZD1222 COVID-19 vaccine. This specimen was peripheral blood, taken 28 days after the second AZD1222 dose. CDR3 nucleotides: TGTGCCATCAGCCAACAGACCGGCAATCAGCCCCAGCATTTT. This sequence encodes CAISQQTGNQPQHF.